This entry features one T cell receptor (beta chain) sequence. The antigen remains undetermined. These data come from a study of OX40 agonist ivuxolimab in advanced cancers. General study findings and limits: Expansion of clones was among the lowest in partial responders at 0.1-3.0 mg/kg.

This CDR3 is 15 amino acids long. Trimming took 2 bases from V and 4 from J, leaving 15 bases between them. CDR1 and CDR2 (germline): SGHAT, FQNNGV. This table comes from immunoSEQ multiplex PCR, and its TCRdb copy is limited to in-frame clones, with some not included. The table records about 72,000 clones, 89% of them present only once. The V gene is TRBV11-2, the J gene TRBJ2-7, with a possible D match to TRBD1 (6 bases). Sequencing was performed on CD4+ or CD8+ T cells sorted from blood, taken in a trial of the OX40 agonist ivuxolimab. The receptor's source is an adult with an advanced solid tumor such as melanoma, head and neck, liver or kidney cancer. The CDR3: CASSLIRGFSYEQYF. DNA of the CDR3: TGTGCCAGCAGCTTAATAAGGGGGTTTAGTTACGAGCAGTACTTC. Together with reference TRBV11-2 and TRBJ2-7, the CDR3 gives the full variable domain: EAGVAQSPRYKIIEKRQSVAFWCNPISGHATLYWYQQILGQGPKLLIQFQNNGVVDDSQLPKDRFSAERLKGVDSTLKIQPAKLEDSAVYLCASSLIRGFSYEQYFGPGTRLTVT.